The source of this T cell receptor (beta chain) is a study of blood T cells in healthy people across ages. Broader study findings: What prevented conclusive comparison of naive and antigen-experienced cells was that PBMCs were unsorted.

In regard to this clonotype: Its antigen remains unidentified.

The use of a sample-barcoded 5' primer and a J-beta primer mix characterized a second PCR of about 7 to 12 cycles. TCRdb reanalysed the 5' RACE reads using MiXCR and keeps one entry per CDR3 protein. The table shows around 1.1 million distinct CDR3 sequences, with around two fifths occurring only once. Donors were healthy Caucasian individuals from Russia aged about 6 to 100. Isolation yielded PBMCs, at least 7 million per sample, in every case. The specimen was blood. The receptor was derived from a man aged 18 to 29 in good health.

The CDR3 spells CASSLTGYFNNEQFF. DNA for the CDR3: TGTGCCAGCAGCTTGACAGGTTATTTCAACAATGAGCAGTTCTTC. The rearrangement joins TRBV5-5 to TRBJ2-1, with D possibly being TRBD1 (5 bases). Germline CDR1 is SGHKS and CDR2 is YYEKEE (reference sequence). This CDR3 is built from 15 residues. The V gene lost 1 base and the J gene lost 5 bases, with 13 bases spanning the gap. The entire variable domain, with the rest obtained from reference TRBV5-5 and TRBJ2-1, is as follows: DAGVTQSPTHLIKTRGQQVTLRCSPISGHKSVSWYQQVLGQGPQFIFQYYEKEERGRGNFPDRFSARQFPNYSSELNVNALLLGDSALYLCASSLTGYFNNEQFFGPGTRLTVL.